Presented here are 32 T cell receptor beta chains from one specimen sequenced in a study of T cells in Graves' hyperthyroidism and ophthalmopathy. It was RNA transcripts that yielded the amplified TCR beta CDR3 regions. The HTBI primer set was used in a first-round RT-PCR of the TCR CDR3. TCRdb re-called the multiplex PCR reads with MiXCR, one entry per CDR3 protein. The sample comprises roughly 510,000 distinct CDR3 sequences, under 25% of which are singletons, and 26% rests with the top ten. Sample: blood. The receptors were sampled from a man between 18 and 29 years old with Graves' hyperthyroidism.

Only a few counts were recorded for this clonotype. The V call is TRBV3-1, the J call TRBJ1-6; the D gene is possibly TRBD1 (5 bases). The length of the CDR3 is 11 residues. The V and J ends lost 8 bases and 8 bases respectively, with 7 bases between them. Germline V CDR1 and CDR2: LGHDT, YNNKEL (reference sequence). CDR3 in amino acids: CASSGDSPLHF. The CDR3 bases are TGTGCCAGCTCGGGGGATTCACCCCTCCACTTT.

This clonotype was seen repeatedly, ten times or more. The rearrangement links TRBV12-3 or TRBV12-4 to TRBJ2-2; tentative D call: TRBD2 (6 bases). The V end was cut by 4 bases, the J end by 1 base, with 19 bases between. The CDR3 has 18 residues. Written as DNA, the CDR3 is TGTGCCAGCAGTTCCCGGGGACTCGTGTTGGGGAACACCGGGGAGCTGTTTTTT. This codes for CASSSRGLVLGNTGELFF.

This chain uses TRBV6-5 with TRBJ1-2; D unresolved. Per the germline V gene, CDR1 is MNHEY and CDR2 is SVGAGI. The CDR3 is 13 amino acids. V was pared by 7 bases and J by 8 bases, with 17 bases between. The CDR3 DNA reads as TGTGCCAGCATTTTCGACAATTCGTGGGGCTACACCTTC. This gives the protein CASIFDNSWGYTF.

The table lists this clonotype with many counts. The CDR3 coding sequence is TGTGCCAGCAGTGAACAGGTGAACACTGAAGCTTTCTTT. It encodes CASSEQVNTEAFF. The chain carries TRBV27 and TRBJ1-1; D possibly corresponds to TRBD1 (5 bases). Germline CDR1 MNHEY, CDR2 SMNVEV (reference sequence). The CDR3 extends over 13 amino acids. The ends were cut back, 5 bases at V and 0 bases at J, with 7 bases in the middle.

This chain's CDR3 is CASSPWTGGRAFF. As DNA, the CDR3 is TGTGCCAGCAGTCCCTGGACAGGGGGGAGAGCTTTCTTT. This chain uses TRBV27 with TRBJ1-1, with 10 positions matching TRBD1. J lost 10 bases, V lost 5 bases, and 7 bases had no gene match. The CDR3 covers 13 residues. Germline V gene data show CDR1 as MNHEY and CDR2 as SMNVEV (reference sequence).

The chain uses TRBV11-2 and TRBJ2-2; 7 nucleotides line up with TRBD1. This CDR3 contains 15 residues. Germline trimming cut 3 bases from V and 0 bases from J; bases unmatched to any gene: 1. Germline CDR1 is SGHAT and CDR2 is FQNNGV. The CDR3 DNA reads TGTGCCAGCAGCTTCGGACAGGCGAACACCGGGGAGCTGTTTTTT. It encodes CASSFGQANTGELFF.

Ten or more counts support this clonotype. The rearrangement links TRBV5-6 to TRBJ1-5; possible D gene TRBD1, 5 bases. The germline V and J ends were trimmed by 3 bases and 4 bases, with 14 bases remaining between them. The CDR3 is 15 amino acids. Per the germline V gene, CDR1 is SGHDT and CDR2 is YYEEEE. CDR3 nucleotide sequence: TGTGCCAGCAGCTGGTATGGCAGGGCTAATCAGCCCCAGCATTTT. Its translation: CASSWYGRANQPQHF.

This clonotype was counted many times. The CDR3 DNA sequence: TGTGCCAGCTCATGGTGGGGGGCTGCCACTGAAGCTTTCTTT. It codes for CASSWWGAATEAFF. The chain has TRBV7-9 and TRBJ1-1, with a tentative D call TRBD1 (6 bases). V dropped 8 bases and J dropped 4 bases, with 17 bases sitting between them. CDR1 is SEHNR and CDR2 is FQNEAQ in the germline V gene (reference sequence). The CDR3 consists of 14 residues.

A few counts support this clonotype. The chain is built from TRBV7-9 and TRBJ2-7, with TRBD1 matching 7 bases. Trimming took 5 bases from V and 4 from J; bases not matched to a gene: 5. The CDR3 spans 13 residues. Germline CDR1 SEHNR, CDR2 FQNEAQ (reference sequence). The CDR3, as DNA: TGTGCCAGCAGCCAGAGGGACAGTTACGAGCAGTACTTC. Its protein is CASSQRDSYEQYF.

This clonotype showed up many times. The chain couples TRBV6-1 to TRBJ1-2; D remains unclear. There are 12 residues in the CDR3. Trimming took off 5 bases at V and 7 bases at J, with 11 bases between the two ends. Germline-derived CDR1 and CDR2 are MNHNS and SASEGT. Written as DNA, the CDR3 is TGTGCCAGCAGTATAGGGTCGAGTGGCTACACCTTC. Translation: CASSIGSSGYTF.

This clonotype was counted many times. V gene TRBV12-3 or TRBV12-4 combines with J gene TRBJ1-1; D possibly corresponds to TRBD1 (6 bases). The V and J ends lost 7 bases and 2 bases respectively, with 14 bases between them. CDR3 length: 14 amino acids. DNA of the CDR3: TGTGCCAGCACCCCCCCGGGGGCCAACACTGAAGCTTTCTTT. Its translation: CASTPPGANTEAFF.

This clonotype was counted many times. The gene calls are TRBV5-1 and TRBJ1-2, with TRBD1 as a possible D gene (5 bases). Trimming stripped 4 bases from V and 1 base from J, with 20 bases between. From germline, CDR1 is SGHRS and CDR2 YFSETQ. The CDR3 covers 17 residues. DNA for the CDR3: TGCGCCAGCAGCACAACATACCGGGACGGCCTTAACTATGGCTACACCTTC. Protein sequence: CASSTTYRDGLNYGYTF.

This clonotype was seen only a few times. The chain recombines TRBV20-1 with TRBJ2-2; TRBD1 agrees at 9 bases. Trimming removed 3 bases from V and 1 base from J; junction bases left unmatched: 6. Per germline, CDR1 DFQATT and CDR2 SNEGSKA (reference sequence). CDR3 length: 16 residues. The CDR3 region is CSARGRDRVNTGELFF. The CDR3 DNA reads as TGCAGTGCTAGGGGGCGGGACAGGGTGAACACCGGGGAGCTGTTTTTT.

At least ten counts were recorded for this clonotype. The J gene is TRBJ2-6, the V gene TRBV9, with unresolved D. V lost 4 bases, J lost 0 bases, and 11 bases lay in between. The CDR3 is made up of 16 amino acids. Looked up from germline, CDR1 is SGDLS and CDR2 is YYNGEE. The CDR3 sequence: CASSFRRSSGANVLTF. CDR3 bases: TGTGCCAGCAGCTTCCGACGGAGCTCTGGGGCCAACGTCCTGACTTTC. Looking up the rest from reference TRBV9 and TRBJ2-6 gives the full variable domain: DSGVTQTPKHLITATGQRVTLRCSPRSGDLSVYWYQQSLDQGLQFLIQYYNGEERAKGNILERFSAQQFPDLHSELNLSSLELGDSALYFCASSFRRSSGANVLTFGAGSRLTVL.

At least ten counts were recorded for this clonotype. V is TRBV7-2 and J is TRBJ2-2, with 7 bases that match TRBD1. Germline V gene data show CDR1 as SGHTA and CDR2 as FQGNSA. This CDR3 is built from 17 residues. Losses at the gene ends were 5 bases for V and 4 bases for J; bases not matched to a gene: 13. The CDR3 region has the DNA TGTGCCAGCAGCCGCCCACGAACGACAGGGATCACCGGGGAGCTGTTTTTT. This codes for CASSRPRTTGITGELFF.

This clonotype was picked up many times. The rearrangement uses TRBV6-5 and TRBJ1-5; a weak D match, TRBD1 (5 bases). The V and J ends lost 3 bases and 11 bases respectively, with 8 bases between them. Germline V gene data show CDR1 as MNHEY and CDR2 as SVGAGI. The CDR3 length is 11 residues. The CDR3, as DNA: TGTGCCAGCAGTTATGAGGGGACCCAGCATTTT. As protein: CASSYEGTQHF.

Remarks on this clonotype: Since a much larger clone is just one base distant, this may be a read error. This chain joins TRBV11-1 and TRBJ2-5; tentatively, D is TRBD1 (5 bases). V was cut by 5 bases and J by 5 bases, with 15 bases left in between. The CDR3 spans 14 residues. Germline values: CDR1 SGHAT, CDR2 FQDESV (reference sequence). CDR3 loop: CASSQDTFWETQYF. Written as DNA, the CDR3 is TGTGCCAGCAGCCAGGACACCTTCTGGGAGACCCAGTACTTC.

The sample holds many counts of this clonotype. The chain links TRBV6-1 to TRBJ2-7, with D hard to call. Germline-derived CDR1 and CDR2 are MNHNS and SASEGT. CDR3 length equals 10 residues. The ends were cut back, 6 bases at V and 6 bases at J, with 6 bases in the middle. DNA for the CDR3: TGTGCCAGCAGGGCAGTCGAGCAGTACTTC. Its translation is CASRAVEQYF.

This clonotype was observed at least ten times. This chain connects TRBV12-3 or TRBV12-4 to TRBJ1-2; possible D gene TRBD1, 6 bases. V lost 0 bases to trimming and J lost 5 bases, with 10 bases between them. The CDR3 sequence is 14 residues long. CDR3 protein: CASSLADSGYGYTF. CDR3 nucleotides: TGTGCCAGCAGTTTAGCGGACAGTGGTTATGGCTACACCTTC.

This clonotype appeared many times. The chain has TRBV20-1 and TRBJ1-5; D is uncertain. Germline V gene lookup returns CDR1 DFQATT and CDR2 SNEGSKA (reference sequence). The CDR3 is made up of 13 amino acids. The ends were cut back, 6 bases at V and 0 bases at J, with 9 bases in the middle. This chain's CDR3 is CSALQDSNQPQHF. The CDR3 region has the DNA TGCAGTGCCCTCCAAGATAGCAATCAGCCCCAGCATTTT.

The chain carries TRBV28 and TRBJ2-7; no definite D call. The CDR3 is made up of 14 amino acids. Germline CDR1 reads MDHEN; CDR2 reads SYDVKM. V dropped 1 base and J dropped 3 bases, with 10 bases sitting between them. The CDR3 region is CASSLSINIYEQYF. CDR3 in DNA: TGTGCCAGCAGTTTATCGATCAATATCTACGAGCAGTACTTC.

This clonotype was observed a handful of times. The gene calls are TRBV2 and TRBJ1-6; TRBD1 matches 8 bases. Germline V gene lookup returns CDR1 SNHLY and CDR2 FYNNEI. Trimming cost V 7 bases and J 6 bases; bases outside gene matches: 17. The CDR3 sequence is 18 residues long. This CDR3 reads CASTKEVSPTGVNSPLHF. The CDR3 DNA reads as TGTGCCAGCACTAAGGAAGTATCCCCGACAGGGGTTAATTCACCCCTCCACTTT.

This clonotype came up many times. The chain has TRBV2 and TRBJ2-5, with TRBD2 matching 11 bases. Germline V gene data show CDR1 as SNHLY and CDR2 as FYNNEI. The CDR3 consists of 16 residues. The V gene end was trimmed by 5 bases and the J gene end by 3 bases; junction bases not matched to a gene: 8. CDR3 in amino acids: CASSPGTSGLKETQYF. The CDR3 nucleotides read TGTGCCAGCAGTCCTGGGACTAGCGGACTGAAAGAGACCCAGTACTTC.

This clonotype was found many times. V is TRBV7-4 and J is TRBJ1-1; TRBD1 agrees at 7 bases. V shed 6 bases, J shed 0 bases, and the junction held 4 bases outside the gene matches. Germline CDR1 is SGHVT and CDR2 is SQSDAQ. This CDR3 contains 14 residues. The chain's CDR3 is CASRPDRVNTEAFF. CDR3 nucleotides: TGTGCCAGCAGGCCTGACAGGGTGAACACTGAAGCTTTCTTT.

On this clonotype itself: The junction departs from germline at one end; a sequencing error may be responsible. The chain uses TRBV7-9 and TRBJ2-5; D is ambiguous. The CDR3 has 13 residues. CDR1 and CDR2 from the germline V gene are SEHNR and FQNEAQ (reference sequence). CDR3 sequence reads: CTSSFDGKETQYF. CDR3 coding DNA: TGTACCAGCAGCTTTGATGGGAAAGAGACCCAGTACTTC. Full variable domain (rest looked up from reference TRBV7-9 and TRBJ2-5): DTGVSQNPRHKITKRGQNVTFRCDPISEHNRLYWYRQTLGQGPEFLTYFQNEAQLEKSRLLSDRFSAERPKGSFSTLEIQRTEQGDSAMYLCTSSFDGKETQYFGPGTRLLVL.

This clonotype was detected many times. The genes are TRBV6-1 and TRBJ1-5; 9 bases map to TRBD1. Unmatched junction bases numbered 5, after V lost 6 bases and J lost 5 bases. The CDR3 consists of 14 residues. Germline V gives CDR1 MNHNS, CDR2 SASEGT. This CDR3 reads CASSRDRDHQPQHF. The CDR3 nucleotides are TGTGCCAGCAGCAGGGACAGGGATCATCAGCCCCAGCATTTT.

V and J are TRBV6-1 and TRBJ2-7; possibly TRBD2 for D (5 bases). V lost 5 bases and J 2 bases, leaving 16 bases between the germline ends. The CDR3 is 15 amino acids. Germline CDR1 MNHNS, CDR2 SASEGT. The DNA of the CDR3 is TGTGCCAGCAGTCAAGACGGACTCCCTACCTACGAGCAGTACTTC. Translating gives CASSQDGLPTYEQYF.

The table lists this clonotype with many counts. DNA of the CDR3: TGTGCCAGCAGCTTAGCCAACCGGGGCTATGGCTACACCTTC. Protein: CASSLANRGYGYTF. The J gene is TRBJ1-2, the V gene TRBV7-2; D uncertain. The CDR3 loop spans 14 amino acids. Germline-derived CDR1 and CDR2 are SGHTA and FQGNSA. V gave up 0 bases and J gave up 4 bases, with 9 bases separating them. Full variable domain (outside the CDR3, taken from reference TRBV7-2 and TRBJ1-2): GAGVSQSPSNKVTEKGKDVELRCDPISGHTALYWYRQSLGQGLEFLIYFQGNSAPDKSGLPSDRFSAERTGGSVSTLTIQRTQQEDSAVYLCASSLANRGYGYTFGSGTRLTVV.

V and J are TRBV12-3 or TRBV12-4 and TRBJ2-5; 8 positions match TRBD2. The trim removed 6 bases at V and 1 base at J, leaving 19 bases unmatched. The CDR3 has 19 amino acids. CDR3 amino acids: CASRGAGVAGPMAQETQYF. Written as DNA, the CDR3 is TGTGCCAGCAGGGGGGCGGGTGTAGCGGGGCCCATGGCCCAAGAGACCCAGTACTTC.

There are many counts of this clonotype. The CDR3 loop reads CASSEATGGVYGYTF. CDR3 coding DNA: TGTGCCAGCAGTGAAGCTACAGGGGGCGTCTATGGCTACACCTTC. The chain employs TRBV6-1 and TRBJ1-2; the match to TRBD1 covers 9 bases. The V gene's germline CDR1 is MNHNS and CDR2 SASEGT. The CDR3 length is 15 residues. V lost 0 bases to trimming and J lost 4 bases; unmatched junction nucleotides: 3.

The chain employs TRBV28 and TRBJ2-5, with 7 positions matching TRBD1. Germline CDR1 reads MDHEN; CDR2 reads SYDVKM. The junction had 7 bases not matched to a gene; V was cut back by 4 bases and J by 2 bases. This CDR3 is 15 amino acids long. Here the CDR3 DNA reads TGTGCCAGCAGTTCCTTACCGGGACAGCAAGAGACCCAGTACTTC. Translating gives CASSSLPGQQETQYF.

This clonotype was found many times. V and J are TRBV28 and TRBJ2-7; perhaps TRBD2 as D (6 bases). The CDR3 spans 14 residues. Trimming stripped 3 bases from V and 5 bases from J, with 14 bases between. CDR1 is MDHEN, CDR2 SYDVKM, per germline. The CDR3 DNA reads TGTGCCAGCAGTTTGGTAGCGGAGGTGAACGAGCAGTACTTC. Its translation is CASSLVAEVNEQYF.